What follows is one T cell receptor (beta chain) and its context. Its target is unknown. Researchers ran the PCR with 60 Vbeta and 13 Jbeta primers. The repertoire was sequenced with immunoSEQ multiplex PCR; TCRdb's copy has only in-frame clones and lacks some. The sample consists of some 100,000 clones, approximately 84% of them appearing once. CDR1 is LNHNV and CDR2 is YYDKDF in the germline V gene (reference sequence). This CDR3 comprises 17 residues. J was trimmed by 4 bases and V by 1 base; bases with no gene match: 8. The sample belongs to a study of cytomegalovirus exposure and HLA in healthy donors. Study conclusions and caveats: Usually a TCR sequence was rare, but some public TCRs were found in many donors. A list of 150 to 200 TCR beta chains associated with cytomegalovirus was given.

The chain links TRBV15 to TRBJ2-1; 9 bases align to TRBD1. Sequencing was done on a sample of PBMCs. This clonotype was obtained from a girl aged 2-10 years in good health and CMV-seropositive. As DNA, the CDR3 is TGTGCCACCAGCAGAGGAAGAGGGACAGGGACTTACAATGAGCAGTTCTTC. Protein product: CATSRGRGTGTYNEQFF.